This T cell receptor beta chain was found in a study of shared clonotypes between healthy human individuals. Study-wide context: Aged between 18 and 49, the donors were two women and a few men.

The table lists this clone with many counts. Its antigen is unidentified. Whole-study results and caveats: It was expected that sequencing depth would affect clonotype sharing among donors.

Assay execution took place at the deep level. TCRdb keeps only in-frame clones here, not all; method: immunoSEQ multiplex PCR. This table holds about half a million clones, more than 75% found once. The germline V and J ends were trimmed by 1 base and 5 bases, with 11 bases remaining between them. Germline CDR1 is GTSNPN and CDR2 is SVGIG (reference sequence). The CDR3 totals 13 residues. Source material: PBMCs. J is TRBJ1-1 and V is TRBV30; D is undetermined. The TCR sequence derives from a woman aged 40 to 50 in good health. Some clones in this sample may be carry-over from other donors' samples. Here the CDR3 DNA reads TGTGCCTGGAGTGAGATAGCGGAGACTGAAGCTTTCTTT. Translation gives CAWSEIAETEAFF.